A single sample gave rise to the 17 T cell receptor beta chains below, sequenced in a study of T cells in narcolepsy. Produced via immunoSEQ multiplex PCR; TCRdb's table is partial and in-frame only. The sample holds about 40,000 clones, roughly 84% seen once. Sequencing input: CD45RA- memory CD4+ T cells from PBMCs. The receptor source for this set is a human donor with narcolepsy.

The rearrangement joins TRBV7-3 to TRBJ2-3, with D perhaps matching TRBD2 (5 bases). The germline V and J ends were trimmed by 2 bases and 4 bases, with 7 bases remaining between them. Germline CDR1 SGHTA, CDR2 FQGTGA. CDR3 length: 13 residues. DNA of the CDR3: TGTGCCAGCAGCTTAGTCGGGGCAGATACGCAGTATTTT. It is translated as CASSLVGADTQYF.

The V and J genes are TRBV11-3 and TRBJ2-5; D possibly matches TRBD1 or TRBD2 (7 bases each). This CDR3 spans 15 amino acids. The germline gives CDR1 SGHNT, CDR2 YENEEA. Between the trimmed V and J ends, which lost 5 bases and 4 bases, there was a span of 17 bases. In DNA, the CDR3 is TGTGCCAGCAGCCCAAACTCAGGGGGGGGAGAGACCCAGTACTTC. Translating gives CASSPNSGGGETQYF.

The chain joins TRBV6-1 to TRBJ2-5; a weak D match, TRBD1 (6 bases). The tail of the sequence fits TRBJ2-7 better, so the J call may be wrong. The CDR3 contains 14 residues. CDR1 and CDR2 (germline): MNHNS, SASEGT. CDR3 nucleotides: TGTGCCAGCAGTGAAATAGGGGGTCCCTACGAGCAGTACTTC. Amino acid sequence: CASSEIGGPYEQYF.

This CDR3 reads CASSIDPSEQYF. CDR3 coding DNA: TGTGCCAGTAGTATAGATCCCAGCGAGCAGTACTTC. The V call is TRBV19, the J call TRBJ2-7, with D uncertain. The CDR3 covers 12 residues. With 0 bases removed from V and 6 bases from J, the gap between germline ends came to 6 bases. Germline V CDR1 and CDR2: LNHDA, SQIVND (reference sequence).

The V call is TRBV11-3, the J call TRBJ1-3; D gene unclear. V shed 0 bases and J shed 6 bases, with 9 bases lying between them. This CDR3 comprises 14 residues. In germline, CDR1 is SGHNT, CDR2 YENEEA. The CDR3, as DNA: TGTGCCAGCAGCTTAGACGGACCAGAAAACACCATATATTTT. Its protein product is CASSLDGPENTIYF.

J is TRBJ2-5 and V is TRBV5-1; 8 bases are a match to TRBD2. The CDR3 has 18 residues. The germline CDR1 and CDR2 sequences are SGHRS and YFSETQ. The trim removed 0 bases at V and 0 bases at J, leaving 10 bases unmatched. DNA for the CDR3: TGCGCCAGCAGCTTGGAGAGGCGGGGGGCCCAGTACCAAGAGACCCAGTACTTC. Its protein product is CASSLERRGAQYQETQYF.

The rearrangement joins TRBV7-2 to TRBJ1-5; 7 nucleotides line up with TRBD1. This CDR3 has 13 amino acids. Trimming removed 3 bases from V and 5 bases from J; junction bases left unmatched: 1. Germline lookup yields CDR1 SGHTA and CDR2 FQGNSA. The CDR3 reads CASSFQGDQPQHF. The CDR3 DNA reads as TGTGCCAGCAGCTTCCAGGGGGATCAGCCCCAGCATTTT. The whole variable domain, filled in from reference TRBV7-2 and TRBJ1-5, reads GAGVSQSPSNKVTEKGKDVELRCDPISGHTALYWYRQSLGQGLEFLIYFQGNSAPDKSGLPSDRFSAERTGGSVSTLTIQRTQQEDSAVYLCASSFQGDQPQHFGDGTRLSIL.

The chain is built from TRBV19 and TRBJ1-5; D is possibly TRBD1 (5 bases). Germline CDR1 LNHDA, CDR2 SQIVND (reference sequence). The CDR3 loop spans 17 amino acids. Trimming removed 4 bases from V and 3 bases from J, with 19 bases in between. In nucleotides, the CDR3 is TGTGCCAGTAGTACCCTCGGTCCCGACAGCCCCAATCAGCCCCAGCATTTT. Amino acids: CASSTLGPDSPNQPQHF.

This clone was detected a few times. V gene TRBV21-1 combines with J gene TRBJ1-5; whether TRBD1, the table's D call, matches the DNA was not checked. TRBV21-1 is termed a pseudogene. The CDR3 is made up of 16 amino acids. The CDR3 DNA reads TGTGCCAGCAGCAAAGGGGGACAGGGGAGCAATCAGCCCCAGCATTTT. Encoded protein: CASSKGGQGSNQPQHF.

The CDR3 region has the DNA TGTGCCAGCGCAAGAAGAGCCACCAACAACTATGGCTACACCTTC. Encoded protein: CASARRATNNYGYTF. This chain uses TRBV5-6 with TRBJ1-2; D ambiguous. V lost 7 bases and J 2 bases, leaving 18 bases between the germline ends. CDR3 size: 15 residues. Per germline, CDR1 SGHDT and CDR2 YYEEEE.

The chain joins TRBV4-2 to TRBJ2-4, with 7 bases aligning to TRBD2. CDR1 and CDR2 (germline): LGHNA, YNFKEQ. V was pared by 2 bases and J by 1 base, with 8 bases of the junction left unmatched. The CDR3 is 17 residues long. CDR3 loop: CASSQRLAGGAKNIQYF. CDR3 nucleotide sequence: TGTGCCAGCAGCCAAAGACTAGCAGGCGGGGCCAAAAACATTCAGTACTTC.

This clone has a handful of counts. The chain is built from TRBV7-9 and TRBJ1-5; D perhaps matches TRBD1 (6 bases). This CDR3 comprises 16 residues. The germline V gene has CDR1 SEHNR and CDR2 FQNEAQ (reference sequence). The V end was cut by 4 bases, the J end by 5 bases, with 18 bases between. This CDR3 reads CASSSAFTGSDQPQHF. The CDR3 bases are TGTGCCAGCAGCTCAGCTTTCACAGGGTCGGATCAGCCCCAGCATTTT.

This rearrangement joins TRBV7-2 to TRBJ2-5; D gene ambiguous. This CDR3 has 13 residues. In germline, CDR1 is SGHTA, CDR2 FQGNSA. The germline V and J ends were trimmed by 6 bases and 1 base, with 9 bases remaining between them. The CDR3 here is CASSQMSQETQYF. The CDR3 nucleotides are TGTGCCAGCAGTCAAATGTCCCAAGAGACCCAGTACTTC.

The rearrangement uses TRBV7-2 and TRBJ2-6; D unclear. V was clipped by 8 bases and J by 2 bases, with 7 bases between them. The germline V gene encodes CDR1 SGHTA and CDR2 FQGNSA. This CDR3 has 13 amino acids. CDR3 in amino acids: CASVGPGANVLTF. The CDR3, as DNA: TGTGCCAGCGTGGGCCCTGGGGCCAACGTCCTGACTTTC. Based on the CDR3 plus reference TRBV7-2 and TRBJ2-6, the full variable domain is GAGVSQSPSNKVTEKGKDVELRCDPISGHTALYWYRQSLGQGLEFLIYFQGNSAPDKSGLPSDRFSAERTGGSVSTLTIQRTQQEDSAVYLCASVGPGANVLTFGAGSRLTVL.

V gene TRBV6-5 combines with J gene TRBJ2-1, with TRBD2 matching over 10 bases. Germline assignment: CDR1 MNHEY and CDR2 SVGAGI. With V trimmed by 4 bases and J by 2 bases, 5 bases remained unmatched. CDR3 size: 16 residues. The CDR3: CASSSSSGGAYNEQFF. CDR3 in DNA: TGTGCCAGCAGTTCCTCAAGCGGGGGGGCCTACAATGAGCAGTTCTTC.

This chain connects TRBV18 to TRBJ2-5; D is unresolved. The CDR3 contains 14 residues. Trimming removed 0 bases at V and 5 bases at J, with 10 bases between. Germline values: CDR1 KGHSH, CDR2 LQKENI. In DNA, the CDR3 is TGTGCCAGCTCACCACCGACCCTCCGGGAGACCCAGTACTTC. It translates to CASSPPTLRETQYF.

This rearrangement joins TRBV7-6 to TRBJ2-7; 7 bases map to TRBD1. Losses at the gene ends were 6 bases for V and 0 bases for J; bases not matched to a gene: 5. Germline CDR1 SGHVS, CDR2 FNYEAQ. The length of the CDR3 is 14 residues. The CDR3 DNA follows: TGTGCCAGCAGTCCACAGGGGAACTCCTACGAGCAGTACTTC. It codes for CASSPQGNSYEQYF.